A single sample gave rise to the 11 T cell receptor beta chains below, sequenced in a study of T cell responses to AZD1222 COVID-19 vaccine. Profiled with immunoSEQ multiplex PCR; TCRdb holds only in-frame clones, not every one. The table shows over 120,000 clones, with roughly 92% occurring only once. The sequences come from peripheral blood, collected on day 0 of AZD1222 vaccination. These receptors were collected from an adult in good health.

The chain couples TRBV24-1 to TRBJ1-2; D possibly corresponds to TRBD1 (5 bases). The CDR3 runs to 13 residues. V was shortened by 5 bases and J by 7 bases, with 13 bases between the two germline ends. Germline assignment: CDR1 KGHDR and CDR2 SFDVKD. The CDR3 DNA follows: TGTGCCACCAGTGGCGGGGGAATGATTGGCTACACCTTC. This encodes CATSGGGMIGYTF.

This chain joins TRBV9 and TRBJ2-4, with TRBD2 matching over 9 bases. CDR3 length: 18 residues. Looked up from germline, CDR1 is SGDLS and CDR2 is YYNGEE. V gave up 0 bases and J gave up 3 bases; unmatched junction bases: 10. The CDR3 DNA is TGTGCCAGCAGCGTAGTCGTTAGCGGGAGAGTCGGCAAAAACATTCAGTACTTC. Protein sequence: CASSVVVSGRVGKNIQYF.

The V and J genes are TRBV9 and TRBJ2-1; 9 nucleotides line up with TRBD2. Germline assignment: CDR1 SGDLS and CDR2 YYNGEE. The CDR3 is 15 amino acids. J gave up 4 bases and V 4 bases, and 6 bases lay outside the gene matches. DNA for the CDR3: TGTGCCAGCAGCACTGGACTAGCGTATTACAATGAGCAGTTCTTC. This encodes CASSTGLAYYNEQFF. Variable domain in full (rest from reference TRBV9 and TRBJ2-1): DSGVTQTPKHLITATGQRVTLRCSPRSGDLSVYWYQQSLDQGLQFLIQYYNGEERAKGNILERFSAQQFPDLHSELNLSSLELGDSALYFCASSTGLAYYNEQFFGPGTRLTVL.

There are a few counts of this clone. The J gene is TRBJ1-5, the V gene TRBV5-8; D is ambiguous. Germline CDR1 reads SGHTS; CDR2 reads YDEGEE. V was cut by 4 bases and J by 5 bases, with 13 bases left in between. CDR3 length: 14 amino acids. CDR3 amino acids: CASSVVFGDQPQHF. Here the CDR3 DNA reads TGTGCCAGCAGCGTCGTGTTCGGGGATCAGCCCCAGCATTTT. The full variable domain, completed using reference TRBV5-8 and TRBJ1-5, is EAGVTQSPTHLIKTRGQQATLRCSPISGHTSVYWYQQALGLGLQFLLWYDEGEERNRGNFPPRFSGRQFPNYSSELNVNALELEDSALYLCASSVVFGDQPQHFGDGTRLSIL.

This chain connects TRBV25-1 to TRBJ1-1; D is undetermined. The CDR3 sequence is 12 residues long. V lost 1 base to trimming and J lost 8 bases, with 8 bases between them. CDR1 and CDR2 from the germline V gene are MGHDK and SYGVNS. The CDR3 DNA sequence: TGTGCCAGCAGTGAATTCCTCTCGGAAGCTTTCTTT. Protein product: CASSEFLSEAFF.

Only one count was recorded for this clone. The rearrangement uses TRBV5-4 and TRBJ1-1, with a possible D match to TRBD1 (5 bases). Trimming took off 4 bases at V and 0 bases at J, with 10 bases between the two ends. Germline V CDR1 and CDR2: SGHNT, YYREEE (reference sequence). The CDR3 is 14 residues long. The CDR3 sequence is CASSPGRVNTEAFF. DNA for the CDR3: TGTGCCAGCAGCCCGGGACGGGTGAACACTGAAGCTTTCTTT.

The chain links TRBV6-5 to TRBJ1-2, with 7 bases identical to TRBD1. With V trimmed by 10 bases and J by 5 bases, 10 bases remained unmatched. Germline V gene sequence: CDR1 MNHEY, CDR2 SVGAGI. The CDR3 is 13 residues long. In DNA form, the CDR3 reads TGTGCCACTCGGCGGACAGGCCCTTATGGCTACACCTTC. It is translated as CATRRTGPYGYTF.

The chain carries TRBV12-3 or TRBV12-4 and TRBJ1-1, with a weak D call TRBD1 (6 bases). The V gene lost 7 bases and the J gene lost 8 bases, with 17 bases spanning the gap. The CDR3 sequence is 13 residues long. The CDR3 protein is CASKIQGLGEAFF. The CDR3 DNA reads as TGTGCCAGCAAGATACAGGGATTGGGCGAAGCTTTCTTT.

This clone was found once. The genes are TRBV6-2 or TRBV6-3 and TRBJ2-1; TRBD2 is a possible D gene (5 bases). Germline V gives CDR1 MNHEY, CDR2 SVGEGT. The CDR3 has 15 residues. The ends were cut back, 4 bases at V and 9 bases at J, with 19 bases in the middle. As DNA, the CDR3 is TGTGCCAGCAGTTTTGAGGGAAGGCTAAACAGTGAGCAGTTCTTC. Translation gives CASSFEGRLNSEQFF.

The CDR3 loop is CASSYSVAATDEQFF. The CDR3 coding sequence is TGTGCCAGCAGTTACTCGGTAGCGGCGACTGATGAGCAGTTCTTC. The chain couples TRBV6-5 to TRBJ2-1; D possibly corresponds to TRBD2 (6 bases). With 0 bases removed from V and 8 bases from J, the gap between germline ends came to 14 bases. Germline V gives CDR1 MNHEY, CDR2 SVGAGI. The length of the CDR3 is 15 residues.

The rearrangement joins TRBV11-3 to TRBJ2-1; 9 positions agree with TRBD1. CDR1 and CDR2 from the germline V gene are SGHNT and YENEEA. The CDR3 is 15 amino acids. Trimming took 5 bases from V and 7 from J; bases not matched to a gene: 9. The CDR3 here is CASSHRDRDINEQFF. CDR3 in DNA: TGTGCCAGCAGCCACCGGGACAGGGACATAAATGAGCAGTTCTTC.